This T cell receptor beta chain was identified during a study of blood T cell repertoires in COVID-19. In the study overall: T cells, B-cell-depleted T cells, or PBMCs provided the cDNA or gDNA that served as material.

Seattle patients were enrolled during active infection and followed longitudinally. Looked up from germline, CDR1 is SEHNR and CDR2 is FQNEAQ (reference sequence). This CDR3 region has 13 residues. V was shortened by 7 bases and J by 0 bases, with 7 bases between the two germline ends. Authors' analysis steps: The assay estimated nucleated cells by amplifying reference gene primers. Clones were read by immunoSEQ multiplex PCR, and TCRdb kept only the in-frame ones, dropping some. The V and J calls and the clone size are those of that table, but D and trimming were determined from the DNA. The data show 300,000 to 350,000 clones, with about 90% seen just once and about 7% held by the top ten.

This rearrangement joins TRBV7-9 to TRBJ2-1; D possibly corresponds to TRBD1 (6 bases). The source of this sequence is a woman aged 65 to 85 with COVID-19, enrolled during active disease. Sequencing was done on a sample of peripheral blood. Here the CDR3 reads CASTDSSYNEQFF. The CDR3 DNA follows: TGTGCCAGCACGGACAGCTCCTACAATGAGCAGTTCTTC. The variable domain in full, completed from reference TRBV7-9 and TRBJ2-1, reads DTGVSQNPRHKITKRGQNVTFRCDPISEHNRLYWYRQTLGQGPEFLTYFQNEAQLEKSRLLSDRFSAERPKGSFSTLEIQRTEQGDSAMYLCASTDSSYNEQFFGPGTRLTVL.